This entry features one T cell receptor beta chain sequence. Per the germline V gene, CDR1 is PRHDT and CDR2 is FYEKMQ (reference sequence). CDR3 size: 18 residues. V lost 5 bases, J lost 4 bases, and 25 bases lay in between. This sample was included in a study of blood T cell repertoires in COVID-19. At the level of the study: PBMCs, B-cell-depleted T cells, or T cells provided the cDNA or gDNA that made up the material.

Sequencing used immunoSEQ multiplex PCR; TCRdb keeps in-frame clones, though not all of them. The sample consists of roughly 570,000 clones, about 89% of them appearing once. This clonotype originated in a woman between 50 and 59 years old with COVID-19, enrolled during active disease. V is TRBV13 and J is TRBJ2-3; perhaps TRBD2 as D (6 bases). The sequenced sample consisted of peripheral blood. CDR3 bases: TGTGCCAGCAGCGCCACGACCGCGGGACTTAGGCAGGCAGATACGCAGTATTTT. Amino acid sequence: CASSATTAGLRQADTQYF.